One and the same sample provided the 31 T cell receptor beta chains below, sequenced in a study of OX40 agonist ivuxolimab in advanced cancers. The data were produced by immunoSEQ multiplex PCR, yet TCRdb's version contains in-frame clones alone and is incomplete. Of some 82,000 clones listed, about 90% are singletons. The sample here was CD4+ or CD8+ T cells sorted from blood, taken in a trial of the OX40 agonist ivuxolimab. The receptors come from an adult with an advanced solid tumor such as melanoma, head and neck, liver or kidney cancer.

V is TRBV5-6 and J is TRBJ2-3, with 7 nucleotides matching TRBD2. CDR3 length: 16 amino acids. Germline loops: CDR1 SGHDT, CDR2 YYEEEE. Trimming took 2 bases from V and 0 from J; bases not matched to a gene: 6. CDR3 amino acids: CASSLGLAESTDTQYF. CDR3 sequence (DNA): TGTGCCAGCAGCTTAGGCCTAGCGGAAAGCACAGATACGCAGTATTTT.

The V call is TRBV7-9, the J call TRBJ2-7, with 10 bases that match TRBD1. Germline V gene lookup returns CDR1 SEHNR and CDR2 FQNEAQ (reference sequence). The CDR3 has 15 amino acids. V was pared by 5 bases and J by 0 bases, with 4 bases of the junction left unmatched. CDR3 DNA sequence: TGTGCCAGCAGCCGGGGACAGGGGAGCTCCTACGAGCAGTACTTC. Its protein is CASSRGQGSSYEQYF. The variable domain in full, with the rest retrieved from reference TRBV7-9 and TRBJ2-7, is DTGVSQNPRHKITKRGQNVTFRCDPISEHNRLYWYRQTLGQGPEFLTYFQNEAQLEKSRLLSDRFSAERPKGSFSTLEIQRTEQGDSAMYLCASSRGQGSSYEQYFGPGTRLTVT.

V usage is TRBV5-6 and J usage is TRBJ2-5; a possible D gene is TRBD1 (5 bases). The CDR3 has 15 amino acids. Trimming removed 5 bases at V and 2 bases at J, with 16 bases between. Germline V CDR1 and CDR2: SGHDT, YYEEEE. CDR3 bases: TGTGCCAGCAGTCTTAGACAGACAACTCAAGAGACCCAGTACTTC. Protein sequence: CASSLRQTTQETQYF.

The chain carries TRBV2 and TRBJ2-5; 8 bases fit TRBD1. The V gene end was trimmed by 2 bases and the J gene end by 0 bases; junction bases not matched to a gene: 2. Germline-derived CDR1 and CDR2 are SNHLY and FYNNEI. CDR3 length equals 15 residues. The CDR3 nucleotides read TGTGCCAGCAGTGAAAACAGGGGGAACCAAGAGACCCAGTACTTC. Its protein product is CASSENRGNQETQYF.

Note on this clone: One end of the junction does not line up with germline, which may come from a read error. The chain uses TRBV5-1 and TRBJ1-1; 9 bases fit TRBD1. CDR1 is SGHRS, CDR2 YFSETQ, per germline. The CDR3 sequence is 15 residues long. The DNA of the CDR3 is TGCGCCAGCAGCTTGGGGGGACAGGGAAGCACTGAAACTTTCTTT. Translation gives CASSLGGQGSTETFF.

The chain joins TRBV2 to TRBJ2-2, with 10 bases fitting TRBD2. The CDR3 totals 14 residues. Trimming cost V 8 bases and J 5 bases; bases outside gene matches: 5. Germline V gene lookup returns CDR1 SNHLY and CDR2 FYNNEI. The CDR3 here is CASVAGGRTGELFF. The CDR3 coding sequence is TGTGCCAGCGTAGCGGGAGGTCGAACCGGGGAGCTGTTTTTT.

The chain employs TRBV28 and TRBJ2-1; 7 positions agree with TRBD1. With V trimmed by 6 bases and J by 2 bases, 10 bases remained unmatched. The CDR3 is 16 amino acids. The V gene's germline CDR1 is MDHEN and CDR2 SYDVKM. DNA for the CDR3: TGTGCCAGCAGCACAGGGGCCCTGGGCACCTACAATGAGCAGTTCTTC. It translates to CASSTGALGTYNEQFF.

This clone is a singleton in its sample. The chain is built from TRBV30 and TRBJ1-2; 7 bases map to TRBD1. The V gene's germline CDR1 is GTSNPN and CDR2 SVGIG (reference sequence). V lost 1 base to trimming and J lost 2 bases; unmatched junction nucleotides: 16. The CDR3 loop spans 18 amino acids. The CDR3 protein is CAWSGQGVRGGLNYGYTF. CDR3 nucleotides: TGTGCCTGGAGTGGCCAGGGTGTCCGAGGGGGCTTAAACTATGGCTACACCTTC.

The chain has TRBV7-2 and TRBJ1-1; the D gene is possibly TRBD1 (6 bases). The CDR3 is made up of 12 amino acids. The germline CDR1 and CDR2 sequences are SGHTA and FQGNSA. Trimming shortened V by 6 bases and J by 8 bases, and 13 bases separated the two germline ends. CDR3 residues: CASRQTTGEAFF. The CDR3 DNA reads as TGTGCCAGCAGACAAACAACAGGGGAAGCTTTCTTT.

J is TRBJ2-3 and V is TRBV25-1; tentative D call: TRBD2 (6 bases). V dropped 3 bases and J dropped 7 bases, with 17 bases sitting between them. Germline values: CDR1 MGHDK, CDR2 SYGVNS. The CDR3 loop spans 15 amino acids. CDR3 bases: TGTGCCAGCAGTGATGTGGGAGGCTTGACGTATACGCAGTATTTT. Translating gives CASSDVGGLTYTQYF.

V usage is TRBV5-4 and J usage is TRBJ2-1; TRBD1 matches 8 bases. The CDR3 runs to 13 residues. Germline CDR1 SGHNT, CDR2 YYREEE (reference sequence). Germline trimming cut 4 bases from V and 9 bases from J; bases unmatched to any gene: 6. Here the CDR3 reads CASSRDRFGEQFF. CDR3 DNA sequence: TGTGCCAGCAGCCGGGACAGGTTCGGTGAGCAGTTCTTC.

The chain's CDR3 is CASSYNRIANYGYTF. The CDR3 bases are TGTGCCAGCAGTTACAACCGGATCGCTAACTATGGCTACACCTTC. This rearrangement joins TRBV6-6 to TRBJ1-2; D ambiguous. Germline CDR1 and CDR2: MNHNY and SVGAGI (reference sequence). The CDR3 runs 15 residues. Trimming removed 2 bases at V and 0 bases at J, with 10 bases between.

The rearrangement joins TRBV6-5 to TRBJ2-5, with TRBD1 matching over 10 bases. The CDR3 covers 14 residues. Germline trimming cut 7 bases from V and 5 bases from J; bases unmatched to any gene: 7. The germline V gene has CDR1 MNHEY and CDR2 SVGAGI. The CDR3 DNA reads as TGTGCCAGCATCCCGACAGGGGGCCTTGAGACCCAGTACTTC. This sequence encodes CASIPTGGLETQYF.

The rearrangement links TRBV27 to TRBJ2-3; 8 bases are shared with TRBD1. This CDR3 region has 16 residues. Trimming cost V 6 bases and J 5 bases; bases outside gene matches: 13. Germline V gives CDR1 MNHEY, CDR2 SMNVEV (reference sequence). CDR3 nucleotides: TGTGCCAGCAGCTCCGCAGGGGGCTTGTCAGTAGATACGCAGTATTTT. This codes for CASSSAGGLSVDTQYF.

This sequence joins TRBV6-5 and TRBJ2-7; TRBD1 agrees at 7 bases. J lost 3 bases, V lost 2 bases, and 1 base had no gene match. Germline V gives CDR1 MNHEY, CDR2 SVGAGI. CDR3 length equals 13 residues. The CDR3 region is CASSYDRDYEQYF. CDR3 DNA: TGTGCCAGCAGTTACGACAGGGACTACGAGCAGTACTTC.

The CDR3 region is CASSEERTEMGETQYF. The DNA of the CDR3 is TGTGCCAGCAGTGAAGAGAGGACGGAAATGGGGGAGACCCAGTACTTC. V gene TRBV2 combines with J gene TRBJ2-5, with no clear D. The V end lost 1 base, the J end lost 5 bases, and 17 bases lay between the germline ends. Germline V gives CDR1 SNHLY, CDR2 FYNNEI. The CDR3 is made up of 16 amino acids.

The chain carries TRBV5-4 and TRBJ2-1; 8 bases align to TRBD1. There are 15 residues in the CDR3. Looked up from germline, CDR1 is SGHNT and CDR2 is YYREEE (reference sequence). The ends lost 5 bases at V and 1 base at J; junction bases unmatched: 5. This chain's CDR3 is CASSFGQGSYNEQFF. For the CDR3, the DNA is TGTGCCAGCAGTTTCGGACAGGGTTCCTACAATGAGCAGTTCTTC.

The chain combines TRBV6-5 with TRBJ2-5; D possibly corresponds to TRBD1 (5 bases). This CDR3 comprises 14 residues. The V gene lost 6 bases and the J gene lost 0 bases, with 11 bases spanning the gap. CDR1 is MNHEY, CDR2 SVGAGI, per germline. CDR3 protein: CASRKRGYQETQYF. CDR3 DNA sequence: TGTGCCAGCAGGAAAAGGGGTTACCAAGAGACCCAGTACTTC.

V gene TRBV27 combines with J gene TRBJ2-2, with a weak D call TRBD2 (5 bases). Looked up from germline, CDR1 is MNHEY and CDR2 is SMNVEV (reference sequence). This CDR3 is 14 amino acids long. V lost 1 base and J lost 4, with 7 bases in between. The CDR3 sequence is CASSLYRGTGELFF. The CDR3 bases are TGTGCCAGCAGTTTATACCGGGGCACCGGGGAGCTGTTTTTT.

The chain combines TRBV21-1 with TRBJ2-1. TRBV21-1 is assigned pseudogene status. CDR3 length: 11 residues. The CDR3 sequence is CASRNLNEQFF. DNA for the CDR3: TGTGCCAGCAGGAATCTCAATGAGCAGTTCTTC.

This sequence joins TRBV28 and TRBJ1-4, with D hard to call. Germline CDR1 and CDR2: MDHEN and SYDVKM. V lost 2 bases, J lost 11 bases, and 6 bases lay in between. The CDR3 spans 11 residues. The CDR3: CASSLQSKLFF. The CDR3 nucleotides are TGTGCCAGCAGTTTACAGTCGAAACTGTTTTTT.

The chain combines TRBV5-1 with TRBJ1-1; D is uncertain. Deletions cut 6 bases from V and 5 bases from J, with 17 bases between. The CDR3 totals 14 residues. Germline lookup yields CDR1 SGHRS and CDR2 YFSETQ. CDR3 amino acids: CASTPSRAGTEAFF. The CDR3 DNA reads TGCGCCAGCACGCCCTCGCGAGCCGGGACTGAAGCTTTCTTT.

The gene calls are TRBV28 and TRBJ2-6; D is undetermined. V was pared by 3 bases and J by 0 bases, with 6 bases between. This CDR3 comprises 15 residues. The germline V gene encodes CDR1 MDHEN and CDR2 SYDVKM. CDR3 residues: CASSFSLSGANVLTF. For the CDR3, the DNA is TGTGCCAGCAGTTTTAGTCTCTCTGGGGCCAACGTCCTGACTTTC.

V and J are TRBV5-1 and TRBJ2-1, with 12 nucleotides matching TRBD2. V gave up 2 bases and J gave up 6 bases; unmatched junction bases: 3. The germline V gene encodes CDR1 SGHRS and CDR2 YFSETQ. The CDR3 spans 15 residues. The CDR3 coding sequence is TGCGCCAGCAGCTTAGGACTAGCGGGGCTCAATGAGCAGTTCTTC. Translating it yields CASSLGLAGLNEQFF.

The V gene is TRBV2, the J gene TRBJ2-3; TRBD1 matches at 10 bases. V was pared by 7 bases and J by 4 bases, with 14 bases of the junction left unmatched. Germline CDR1 reads SNHLY; CDR2 reads FYNNEI. This CDR3 is 17 amino acids long. The CDR3 region has the DNA TGTGCCAGCACCTATCCCCTGCGGACAGGGGGAGCAGATACGCAGTATTTT. As protein: CASTYPLRTGGADTQYF.

This chain connects TRBV4-3 to TRBJ1-1, with 8 bases identical to TRBD1. Looked up from germline, CDR1 is LGHNA and CDR2 is YSLEER. The CDR3 contains 13 residues. Trimming cost V 9 bases and J 4 bases; bases outside gene matches: 7. The CDR3 is CASSRGRVTEAFF. DNA of the CDR3: TGCGCCAGTAGCAGGGGGCGGGTCACTGAAGCTTTCTTT.

This clone has a handful of counts. The V call is TRBV27, the J call TRBJ2-7; the D gene could be TRBD1 or TRBD2 (5 bases each). The V end lost 6 bases, the J end lost 1 base, and 10 bases lay between the germline ends. Germline assignment: CDR1 MNHEY and CDR2 SMNVEV (reference sequence). The CDR3 has 13 amino acids. The CDR3 DNA sequence: TGTGCCAGCAGCCCCGGGGCTTCCTACGAGCAGTACTTC. Its protein is CASSPGASYEQYF.

The rearrangement joins TRBV5-1 to TRBJ2-3; 11 bases match TRBD2. Unmatched junction bases numbered 9, after V lost 4 bases and J lost 5 bases. The CDR3 consists of 16 residues. Germline assignment: CDR1 SGHRS and CDR2 YFSETQ. The CDR3 reads CASSPPIAGGLDTQYF. DNA for the CDR3: TGCGCCAGCAGCCCCCCAATAGCGGGAGGGTTAGATACGCAGTATTTT.

This clone was seen a few times. The J gene is TRBJ1-1, the V gene TRBV30; unclear D gene. The V and J ends lost 4 bases and 4 bases respectively, with 13 bases between them. The CDR3 runs to 13 residues. The V gene's germline CDR1 is GTSNPN and CDR2 SVGIG (reference sequence). CDR3 bases: TGTGCCTGGATCTCGGCGGGTTTCACTGAAGCTTTCTTT. This sequence encodes CAWISAGFTEAFF.

The V gene is TRBV10-3, the J gene TRBJ2-1; 12 bases line up with TRBD1. V was pared by 7 bases and J by 10 bases, with 8 bases of the junction left unmatched. Germline loops: CDR1 ENHRY, CDR2 SYGVKD. CDR3 size: 14 residues. The CDR3 DNA is TGTGCCATCACTCCGGGACAGGGGGCCCTCGAGCAGTTCTTC. Translated: CAITPGQGALEQFF.

V usage is TRBV27 and J usage is TRBJ2-2, with 8 bases fitting TRBD2. Germline values: CDR1 MNHEY, CDR2 SMNVEV (reference sequence). The CDR3 runs 18 residues. V was clipped by 2 bases and J by 3 bases; unmatched bases: 11. Here the CDR3 DNA reads TGTGCCAGCAGTTTACCGAGCGGGAGTCCCGCCGACACCGGGGAGCTGTTTTTT. Protein product: CASSLPSGSPADTGELFF.